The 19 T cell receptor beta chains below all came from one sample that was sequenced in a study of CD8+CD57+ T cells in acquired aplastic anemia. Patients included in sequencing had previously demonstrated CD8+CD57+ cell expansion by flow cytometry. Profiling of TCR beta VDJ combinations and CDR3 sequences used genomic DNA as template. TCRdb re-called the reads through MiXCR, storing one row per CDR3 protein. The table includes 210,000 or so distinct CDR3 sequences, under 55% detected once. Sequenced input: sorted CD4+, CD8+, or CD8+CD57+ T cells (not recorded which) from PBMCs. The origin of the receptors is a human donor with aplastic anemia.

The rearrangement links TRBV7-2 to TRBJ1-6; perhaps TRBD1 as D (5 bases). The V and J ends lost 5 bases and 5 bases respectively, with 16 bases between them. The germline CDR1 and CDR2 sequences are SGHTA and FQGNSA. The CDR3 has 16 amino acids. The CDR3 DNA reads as TGTGCCAGCAGCGTGAGCCGGGGGAACAATAATTCACCCCTCCACTTT. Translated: CASSVSRGNNNSPLHF.

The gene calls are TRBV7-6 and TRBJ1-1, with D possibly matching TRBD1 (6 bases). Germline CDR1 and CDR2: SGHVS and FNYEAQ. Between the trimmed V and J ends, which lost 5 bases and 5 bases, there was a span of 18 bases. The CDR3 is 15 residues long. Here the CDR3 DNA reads TGTGCCAGCAGCCTCGGGGGGGGCCTCCGAACTGAAGCTTTCTTT. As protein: CASSLGGGLRTEAFF.

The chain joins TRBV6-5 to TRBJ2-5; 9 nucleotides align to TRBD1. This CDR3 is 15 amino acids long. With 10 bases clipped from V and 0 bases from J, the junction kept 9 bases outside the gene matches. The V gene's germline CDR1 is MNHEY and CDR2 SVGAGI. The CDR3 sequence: CAISGTGTYQETQYF. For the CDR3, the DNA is TGTGCCATCAGCGGGACAGGGACTTACCAAGAGACCCAGTACTTC.

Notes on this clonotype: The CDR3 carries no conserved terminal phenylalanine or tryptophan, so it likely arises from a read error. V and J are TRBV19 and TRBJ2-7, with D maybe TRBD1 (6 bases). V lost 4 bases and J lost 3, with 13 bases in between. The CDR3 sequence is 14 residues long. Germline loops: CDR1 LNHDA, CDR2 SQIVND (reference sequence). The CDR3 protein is CASSTSRGDYEQYL. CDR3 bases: TGTGCCAGTAGTACCTCCAGGGGCGACTACGAGCAGTACCTC.

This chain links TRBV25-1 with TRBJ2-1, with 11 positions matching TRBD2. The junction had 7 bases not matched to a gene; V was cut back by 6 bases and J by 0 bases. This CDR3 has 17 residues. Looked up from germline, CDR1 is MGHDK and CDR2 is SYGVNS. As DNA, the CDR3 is TGTGCCAGCAGACTAGCGGGGGATTCCAGCTCCTACAATGAGCAGTTCTTC. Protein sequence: CASRLAGDSSSYNEQFF.

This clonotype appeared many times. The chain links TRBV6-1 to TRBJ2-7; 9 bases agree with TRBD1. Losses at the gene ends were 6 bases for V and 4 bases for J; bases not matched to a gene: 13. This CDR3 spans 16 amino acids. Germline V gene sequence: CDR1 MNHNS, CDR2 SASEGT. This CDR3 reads CASSLAGTGIFYEQYF. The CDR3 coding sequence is TGTGCCAGCAGCCTGGCCGGGACAGGGATATTTTACGAGCAGTACTTC.

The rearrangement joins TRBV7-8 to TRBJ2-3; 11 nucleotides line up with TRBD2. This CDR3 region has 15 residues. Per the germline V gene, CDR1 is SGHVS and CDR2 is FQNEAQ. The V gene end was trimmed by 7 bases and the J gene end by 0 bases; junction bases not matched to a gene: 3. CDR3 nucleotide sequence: TGTGCCAGCACCCTAGCGGGAGGTAGCACAGATACGCAGTATTTT. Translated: CASTLAGGSTDTQYF.

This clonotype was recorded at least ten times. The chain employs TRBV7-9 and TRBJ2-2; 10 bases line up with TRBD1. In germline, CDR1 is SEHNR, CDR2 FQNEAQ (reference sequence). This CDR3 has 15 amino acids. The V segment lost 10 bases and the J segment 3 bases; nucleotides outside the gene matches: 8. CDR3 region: CAIVDRGRDTGELFF. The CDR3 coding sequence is TGTGCCATCGTTGACAGGGGGCGAGACACCGGGGAGCTGTTTTTT.

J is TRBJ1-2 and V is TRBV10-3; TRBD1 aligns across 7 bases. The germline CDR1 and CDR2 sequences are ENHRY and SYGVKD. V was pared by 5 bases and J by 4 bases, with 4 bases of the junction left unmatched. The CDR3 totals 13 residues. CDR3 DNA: TGTGCCATCAGTTGGGAGGGGGCCTATGGCTACACCTTC. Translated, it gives CAISWEGAYGYTF.

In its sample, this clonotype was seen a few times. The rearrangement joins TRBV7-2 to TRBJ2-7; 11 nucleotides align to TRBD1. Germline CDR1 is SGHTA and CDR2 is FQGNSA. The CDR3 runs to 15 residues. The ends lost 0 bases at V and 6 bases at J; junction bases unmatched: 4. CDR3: CASSLAGQGGVEQYF. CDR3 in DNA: TGTGCCAGCAGCTTAGCGGGACAGGGGGGCGTCGAGCAGTACTTC.

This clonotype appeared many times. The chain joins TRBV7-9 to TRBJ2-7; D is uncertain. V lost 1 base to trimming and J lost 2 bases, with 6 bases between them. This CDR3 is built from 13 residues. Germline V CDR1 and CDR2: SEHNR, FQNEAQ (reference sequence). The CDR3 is CASSLDVAYEQYF. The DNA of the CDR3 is TGTGCCAGCAGCTTAGATGTAGCCTACGAGCAGTACTTC.

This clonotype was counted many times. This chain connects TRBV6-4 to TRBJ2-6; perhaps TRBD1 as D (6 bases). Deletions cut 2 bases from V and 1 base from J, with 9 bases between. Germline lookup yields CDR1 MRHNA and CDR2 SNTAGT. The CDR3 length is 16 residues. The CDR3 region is CASSDTTGSGANVLTF. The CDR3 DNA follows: TGTGCCAGCAGTGACACTACAGGGTCTGGGGCCAACGTCCTGACTTTC.

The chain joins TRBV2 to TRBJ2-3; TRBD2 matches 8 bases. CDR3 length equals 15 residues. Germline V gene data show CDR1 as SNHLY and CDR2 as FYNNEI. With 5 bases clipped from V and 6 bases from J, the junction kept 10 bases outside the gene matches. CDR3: CASSLPRGGRDTQYF. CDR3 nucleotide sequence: TGTGCCAGCAGTCTCCCTCGGGGGGGCCGGGATACGCAGTATTTT.

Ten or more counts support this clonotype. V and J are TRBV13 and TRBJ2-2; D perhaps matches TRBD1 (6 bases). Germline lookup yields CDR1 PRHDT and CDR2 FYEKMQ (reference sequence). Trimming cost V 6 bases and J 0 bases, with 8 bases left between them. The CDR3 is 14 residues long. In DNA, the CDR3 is TGTGCCAGCAGGGGGGCCCCGAACACCGGGGAGCTGTTTTTT. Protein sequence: CASRGAPNTGELFF.

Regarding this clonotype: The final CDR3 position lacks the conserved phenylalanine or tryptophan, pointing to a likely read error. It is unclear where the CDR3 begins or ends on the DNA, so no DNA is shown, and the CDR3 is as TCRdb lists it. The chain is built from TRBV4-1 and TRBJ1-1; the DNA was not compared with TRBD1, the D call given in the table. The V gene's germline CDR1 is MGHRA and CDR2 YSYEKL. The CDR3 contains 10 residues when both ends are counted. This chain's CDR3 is CASTSMDSFY.

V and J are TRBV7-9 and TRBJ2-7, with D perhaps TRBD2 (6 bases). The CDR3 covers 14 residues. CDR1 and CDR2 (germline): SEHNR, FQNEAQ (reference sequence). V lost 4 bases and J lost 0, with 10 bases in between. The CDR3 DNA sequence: TGTGCCAGCAGCTCGGACGGGAGCTCCTACGAGCAGTACGTC. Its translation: CASSSDGSSYEQYV.

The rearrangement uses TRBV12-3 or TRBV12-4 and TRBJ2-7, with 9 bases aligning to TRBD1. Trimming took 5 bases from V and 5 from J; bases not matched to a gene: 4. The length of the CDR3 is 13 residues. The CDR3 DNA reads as TGTGCCAGCAGTCCTCGGGACAGGGACGAGCAGTACTTC. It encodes CASSPRDRDEQYF.

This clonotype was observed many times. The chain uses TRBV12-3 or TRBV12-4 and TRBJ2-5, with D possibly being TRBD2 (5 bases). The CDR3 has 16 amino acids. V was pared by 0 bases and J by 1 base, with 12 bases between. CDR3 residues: CASSLAGVGIQETQYF. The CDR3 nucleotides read TGTGCCAGCAGTTTAGCGGGAGTCGGAATCCAAGAGACCCAGTACTTC.

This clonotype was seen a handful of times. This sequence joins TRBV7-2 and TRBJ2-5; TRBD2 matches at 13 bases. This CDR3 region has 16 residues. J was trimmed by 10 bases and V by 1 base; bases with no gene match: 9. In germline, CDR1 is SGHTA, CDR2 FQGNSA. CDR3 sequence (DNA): TGTGCCAGCAGCTTAGGACTAGCGGGGGGTTTTGGTGTCCAGTACTTC. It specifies CASSLGLAGGFGVQYF.